This entry describes one T cell receptor (beta chain). Trimming pared 7 bases from V and 2 bases from J, leaving 11 bases between. Germline CDR1 SEHNR, CDR2 FQNEAQ (reference sequence). This CDR3 has 13 amino acids. Unique molecular identifiers were added to individual cDNA molecules. TCRdb itself ran the 5' RACE reads through MiXCR, one entry per CDR3 protein. The sample shows roughly 72,000 distinct CDR3 sequences, about 13% of them seen only once. These data come from a study of early T cells in non-severe SARS-CoV-2 infection. This chain connects TRBV7-9 to TRBJ2-5, with a weak D call TRBD1 (6 bases). The sequence came from an adult who was a healthcare worker with PCR-confirmed SARS-CoV-2 infection or an uninfected control (not recorded which). The sequenced sample consisted of whole blood. CDR3 coding DNA: TGTGCCAGCAAAATAACAGGGCAAGAGACCCAGTACTTC. Translated, it gives CASKITGQETQYF. Drawing the rest from reference TRBV7-9 and TRBJ2-5, the complete variable domain is DTGVSQNPRHKITKRGQNVTFRCDPISEHNRLYWYRQTLGQGPEFLTYFQNEAQLEKSRLLSDRFSAERPKGSFSTLEIQRTEQGDSAMYLCASKITGQETQYFGPGTRLLVL.